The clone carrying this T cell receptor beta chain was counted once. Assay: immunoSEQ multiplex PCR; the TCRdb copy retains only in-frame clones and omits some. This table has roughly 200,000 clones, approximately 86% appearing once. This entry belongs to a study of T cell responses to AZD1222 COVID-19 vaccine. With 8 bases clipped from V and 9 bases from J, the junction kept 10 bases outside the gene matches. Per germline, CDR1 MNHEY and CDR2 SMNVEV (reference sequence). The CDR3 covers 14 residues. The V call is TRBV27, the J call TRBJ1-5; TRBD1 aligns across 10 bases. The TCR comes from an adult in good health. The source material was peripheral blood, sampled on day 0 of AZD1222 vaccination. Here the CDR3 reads CASGLGTGVRPQHF. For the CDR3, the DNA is TGTGCCAGCGGGCTCGGGACAGGGGTACGGCCCCAGCATTTT.